This TCR beta chain was sequenced during a study of neurological immune-mediated disorders. Each CDR3 protein is one row after TCRdb ran MiXCR on the 5' RACE reads. The table shows about 40,000 distinct CDR3 sequences, with 2% to 3% occurring only once. Overall study results and limits: None of the CDR3 amino acid sequences found in expanded clones was shared across subjects. This suggests that the TCR-beta repertoires were private in all groups. One cluster of related CDR3 sequences contained, by phylogenetic grouping, the repertoires of 18 of 34 multiple sclerosis patients and formed a possible signature. The highest TCR clonal expansion occurred in HTLV-1-associated myelopathy; multiple sclerosis fell below healthy controls.

This clonotype has ten or more counts. No antigen is known for it. Libraries used 2 million unsorted PBMCs kept frozen in RNAlater. The TCR was taken from a man between 50 and 59 years old with multiple sclerosis. What was sequenced was PBMCs.

Here the CDR3 reads CSAPGGAANEKLFF. The CDR3 DNA follows: TGCAGTGCTCCGGGCGGGGCGGCTAATGAAAAACTGTTTTTT. V and J are TRBV20-1 and TRBJ1-4, with D tentatively TRBD1 (5 bases). V lost 5 bases and J 3 bases, leaving 13 bases between the germline ends. Germline CDR1 and CDR2: DFQATT and SNEGSKA (reference sequence). This CDR3 contains 14 residues.